This TCR beta chain stems from a study of blood T cell repertoires in COVID-19. Study summary: Samples taken during acute and convalescent COVID-19 were collected in the United States, Italy and Spain. T cells, B-cell-depleted T cells, or PBMCs supplied cDNA or gDNA.

The authors' processing: It was from reference gene primer amplification that nucleated cell counts were estimated. Sequencing was performed with immunoSEQ multiplex PCR; in TCRdb, only in-frame clones are kept and a portion is missing. That table supplies the V and J calls and clone size; D and trimming were determined from the DNA. This table holds about 130,000 clones, over 70% found once. Per the germline V gene, CDR1 is LNHNV and CDR2 is YYDKDF (reference sequence). CDR3 length: 16 residues. Trimming removed 1 base from V and 4 bases from J; junction bases left unmatched: 4. The sequencing input was peripheral blood. The receptor was derived from a man aged 50 to 60 with active COVID-19. The chain has TRBV15 and TRBJ2-1, with 10 bases identical to TRBD1. The CDR3 DNA reads as TGTGCCACCAGCAGAGTCGGGACAGGGGCTTACAATGAGCAGTTCTTC. Its translation: CATSRVGTGAYNEQFF.